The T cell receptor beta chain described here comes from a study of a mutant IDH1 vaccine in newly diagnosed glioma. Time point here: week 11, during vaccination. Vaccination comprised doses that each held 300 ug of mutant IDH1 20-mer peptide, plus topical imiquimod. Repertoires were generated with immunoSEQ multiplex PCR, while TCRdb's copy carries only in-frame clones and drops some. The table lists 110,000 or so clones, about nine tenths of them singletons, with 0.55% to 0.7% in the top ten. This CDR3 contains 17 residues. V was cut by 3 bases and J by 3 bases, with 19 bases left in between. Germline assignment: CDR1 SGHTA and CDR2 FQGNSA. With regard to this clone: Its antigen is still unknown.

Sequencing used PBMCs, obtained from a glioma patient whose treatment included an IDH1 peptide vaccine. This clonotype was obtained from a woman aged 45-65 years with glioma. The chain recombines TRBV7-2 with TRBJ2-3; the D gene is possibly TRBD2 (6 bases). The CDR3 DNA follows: TGTGCCAGCAGCTTCCCCGGGACTCCCGCGTGGACAGATACGCAGTATTTT. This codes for CASSFPGTPAWTDTQYF.